This T cell receptor beta chain was retrieved from a study of beta chain features in type 1 diabetes. Only a few counts were recorded for this clone. As yet, its antigen is unknown. General study results and limits: There was a moderate but significant shortening of TCRB CDR3s in all four CD4+ subsets of Type 1 diabetes patients.

V was shortened by 7 bases and J by 2 bases, with 11 bases between the two germline ends. The CDR3 runs 13 residues. The germline V gene has CDR1 MDHEN and CDR2 SYDVKM. Of the isolated RNA, all was reverse transcribed, and so the sequenced material was expressed TCRB transcripts. Sequencing was performed with immunoSEQ multiplex PCR; in TCRdb, only in-frame clones are kept and a portion is missing. The sample records some 150,000 clones, approximately 9.1% being singletons. The sample taken for sequencing was central memory CD4+ T cells from blood. The chain is built from TRBV28 and TRBJ1-2, with D possibly being TRBD1 (5 bases). The TCR comes from a woman aged 25 to 39 with type 1 diabetes. The CDR3 loop is CASIPGGNYGYTF. The CDR3 nucleotides are TGTGCCAGCATCCCGGGGGGGAACTATGGCTACACCTTC.